This TCR beta chain was profiled in a study of blood T cell repertoires in COVID-19. The overall study: Sources were T cells, B-cell-depleted T cells, or PBMCs; the material itself was cDNA or gDNA.

The assay was immunoSEQ multiplex PCR, and TCRdb's table has in-frame clones only and misses some. This sample has about 140,000 clones, with around three quarters found just once. J lost 6 bases, V lost 4 bases, and 5 bases had no gene match. The length of the CDR3 is 15 residues. Germline V gene sequence: CDR1 MNHEY, CDR2 SVGAGI. Sequencing input: peripheral blood. The source is a man aged 45 to 65 with acute or convalescent COVID-19. The chain carries TRBV6-5 and TRBJ2-3, with TRBD1 identical over 12 bases. This CDR3 is CASSLGQGARDTQYF. The CDR3 DNA is TGTGCCAGCAGTTTGGGACAGGGGGCGCGGGATACGCAGTATTTT.